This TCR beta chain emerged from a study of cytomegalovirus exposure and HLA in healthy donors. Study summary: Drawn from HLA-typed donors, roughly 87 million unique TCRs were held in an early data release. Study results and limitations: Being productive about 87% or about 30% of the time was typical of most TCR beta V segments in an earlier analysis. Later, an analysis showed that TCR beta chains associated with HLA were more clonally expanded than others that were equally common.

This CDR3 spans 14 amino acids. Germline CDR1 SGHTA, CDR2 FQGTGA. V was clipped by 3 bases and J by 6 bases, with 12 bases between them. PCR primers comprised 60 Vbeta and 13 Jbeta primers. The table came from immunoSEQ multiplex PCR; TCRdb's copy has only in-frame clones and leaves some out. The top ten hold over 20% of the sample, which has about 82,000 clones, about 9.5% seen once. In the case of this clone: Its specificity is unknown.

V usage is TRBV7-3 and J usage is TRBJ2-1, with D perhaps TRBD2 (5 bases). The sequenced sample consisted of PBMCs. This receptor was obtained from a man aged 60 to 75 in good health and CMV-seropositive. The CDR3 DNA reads TGTGCCAGCAGCTTGGAGGACGGACTCAATGAGCAGTTCTTC. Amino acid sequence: CASSLEDGLNEQFF.